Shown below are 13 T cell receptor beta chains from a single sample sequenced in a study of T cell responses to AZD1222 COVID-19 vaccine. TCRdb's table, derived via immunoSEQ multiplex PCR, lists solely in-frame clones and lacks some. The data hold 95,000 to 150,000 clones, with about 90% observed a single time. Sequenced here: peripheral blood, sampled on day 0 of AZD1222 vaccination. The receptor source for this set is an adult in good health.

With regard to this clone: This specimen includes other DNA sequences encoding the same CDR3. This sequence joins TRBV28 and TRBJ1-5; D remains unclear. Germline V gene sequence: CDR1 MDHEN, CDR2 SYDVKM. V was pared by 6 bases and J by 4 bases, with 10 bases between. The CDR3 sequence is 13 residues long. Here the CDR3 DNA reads TGTGCCAGCAGCCCCCCGGGGAATCAGCCCCAGCATTTT. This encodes CASSPPGNQPQHF. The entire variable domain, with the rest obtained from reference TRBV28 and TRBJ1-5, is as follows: DVKVTQSSRYLVKRTGEKVFLECVQDMDHENMFWYRQDPGLGLRLIYFSYDVKMKEKGDIPEGYSVSREKKERFSLILESASTNQTSMYLCASSPPGNQPQHFGDGTRLSIL.

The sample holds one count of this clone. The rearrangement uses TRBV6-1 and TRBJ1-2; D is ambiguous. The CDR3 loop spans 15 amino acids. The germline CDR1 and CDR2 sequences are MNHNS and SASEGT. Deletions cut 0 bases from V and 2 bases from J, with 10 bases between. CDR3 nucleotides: TGTGCCAGCAGTGAAGCTTGGCGGGAGAACTATGGCTACACCTTC. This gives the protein CASSEAWRENYGYTF.

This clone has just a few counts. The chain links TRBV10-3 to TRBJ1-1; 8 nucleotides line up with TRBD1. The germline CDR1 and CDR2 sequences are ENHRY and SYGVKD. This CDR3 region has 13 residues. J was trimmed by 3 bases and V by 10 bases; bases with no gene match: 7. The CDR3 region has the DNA TGTGCCACAGACAGGGGTGAGGACACTGAAGCTTTCTTT. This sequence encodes CATDRGEDTEAFF.

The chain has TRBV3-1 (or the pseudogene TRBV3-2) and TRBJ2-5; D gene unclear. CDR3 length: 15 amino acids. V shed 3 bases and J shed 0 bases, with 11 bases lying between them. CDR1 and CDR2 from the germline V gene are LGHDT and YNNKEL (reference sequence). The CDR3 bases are TGTGCCAGCAGCCAGGGCAGCCCGTACCAAGAGACCCAGTACTTC. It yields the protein CASSQGSPYQETQYF.

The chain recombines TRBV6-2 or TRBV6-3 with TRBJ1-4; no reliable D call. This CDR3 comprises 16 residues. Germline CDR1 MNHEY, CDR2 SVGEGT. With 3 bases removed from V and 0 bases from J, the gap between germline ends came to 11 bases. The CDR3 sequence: CASSYWQRSTNEKLFF. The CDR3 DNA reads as TGTGCCAGCAGTTATTGGCAGAGATCAACTAATGAAAAACTGTTTTTT.

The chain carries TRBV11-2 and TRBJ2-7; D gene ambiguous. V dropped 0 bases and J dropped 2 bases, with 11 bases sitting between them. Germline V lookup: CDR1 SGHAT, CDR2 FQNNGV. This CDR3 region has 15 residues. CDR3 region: CASSLELPITYEQYF. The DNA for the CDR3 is TGTGCCAGCAGCTTAGAGTTACCTATAACCTACGAGCAGTACTTC.

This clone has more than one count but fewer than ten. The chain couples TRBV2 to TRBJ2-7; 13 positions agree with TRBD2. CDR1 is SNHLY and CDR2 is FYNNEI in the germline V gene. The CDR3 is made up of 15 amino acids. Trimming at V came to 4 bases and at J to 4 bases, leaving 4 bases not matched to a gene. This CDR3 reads CASSVGTSGVYEQYF. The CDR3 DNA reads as TGTGCCAGCAGTGTAGGGACTAGCGGGGTATACGAGCAGTACTTC.

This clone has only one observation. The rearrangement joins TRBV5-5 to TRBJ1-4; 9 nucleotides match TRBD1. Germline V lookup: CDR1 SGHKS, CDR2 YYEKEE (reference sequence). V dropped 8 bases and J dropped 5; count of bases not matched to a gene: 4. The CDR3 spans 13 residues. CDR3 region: CASHGTGNEKLFF. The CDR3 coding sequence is TGTGCCAGTCACGGGACAGGGAATGAAAAACTGTTTTTT.

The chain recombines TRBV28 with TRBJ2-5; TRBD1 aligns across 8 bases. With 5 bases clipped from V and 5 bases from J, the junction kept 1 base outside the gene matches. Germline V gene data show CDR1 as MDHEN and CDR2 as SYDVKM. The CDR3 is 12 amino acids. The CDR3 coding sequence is TGTGCCAGCAGTGGACAGGGCGAGACCCAGTACTTC. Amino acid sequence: CASSGQGETQYF.

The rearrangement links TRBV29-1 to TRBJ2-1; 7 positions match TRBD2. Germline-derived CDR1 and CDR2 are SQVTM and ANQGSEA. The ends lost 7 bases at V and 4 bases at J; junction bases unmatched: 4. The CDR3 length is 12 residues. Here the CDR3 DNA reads TGCAGCGCCCGACTAGCTTACAATGAGCAGTTCTTC. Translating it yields CSARLAYNEQFF.

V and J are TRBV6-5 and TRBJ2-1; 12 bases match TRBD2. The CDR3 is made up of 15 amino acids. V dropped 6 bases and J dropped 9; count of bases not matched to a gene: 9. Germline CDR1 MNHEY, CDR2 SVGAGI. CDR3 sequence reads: CASRARLAGGVEQFF. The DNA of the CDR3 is TGTGCCAGCAGGGCCAGGCTAGCGGGAGGGGTTGAGCAGTTCTTC.

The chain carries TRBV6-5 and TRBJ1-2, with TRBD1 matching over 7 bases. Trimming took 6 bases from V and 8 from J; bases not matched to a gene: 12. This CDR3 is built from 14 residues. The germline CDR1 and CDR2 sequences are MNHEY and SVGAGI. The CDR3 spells CASSPLRTGLGYTF. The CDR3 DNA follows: TGTGCCAGCAGCCCACTTAGGACAGGTTTGGGCTACACCTTC.

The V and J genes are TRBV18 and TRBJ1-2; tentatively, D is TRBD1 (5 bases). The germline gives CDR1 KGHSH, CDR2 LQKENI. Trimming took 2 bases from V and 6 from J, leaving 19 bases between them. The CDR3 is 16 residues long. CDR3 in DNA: TGTGCCAGCTCACCAGTCCCAGGGAAATTCCTGGATGGCTACACCTTC. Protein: CASSPVPGKFLDGYTF.